Listed below are T cell receptor beta chains from one sample, sequenced in a study of CD8 T cells in ankylosing spondylitis. TCRdb re-called the 5' RACE reads with MiXCR, one entry per CDR3 protein. The sample yields 450,000 or so distinct CDR3 sequences, 26% seen once. Sequenced: blood, either unsorted or a sorted T cell fraction (not recorded which). These receptors originate from a male donor with ankylosing spondylitis. Each CDR3 is given with its conserved first and last residue. The D gene is left open where the match is weak. Clone size is shown for a subset of rows, as once, few, many or a class of expanded clone.

D	V	J	size	CDR3	DNA
TRBD2	TRBV11-2	TRBJ2-7	.	CASSEPLAGIISSEQYF	TGTGCCAGCAGCGAACCACTAGCGGGGATAATTAGTTCCGAGCAGTACTTC
TRBD1	TRBV7-9	TRBJ2-3	.	CASSPDRGSTDTQYF	TGTGCCAGCAGCCCGGACAGGGGAAGCACAGATACGCAGTATTTT
TRBD1	TRBV12-3/TRBV12-4	TRBJ2-5	.	CASSHEQGARETQYF	TGTGCCAGCAGTCACGAACAGGGGGCGCGGGAGACCCAGTACTTC
.	TRBV12-3/TRBV12-4	TRBJ1-2	few	CASTPRGGGGYTF	TGTGCCAGCACCCCCCGGGGGGGAGGGGGCTACACCTTC
TRBD2	TRBV7-9	TRBJ2-1	.	CASSGTSGSSYNEQFF	TGTGCCAGCAGCGGGACTAGCGGGAGCTCCTACAATGAGCAGTTCTTC
TRBD1	TRBV20-1	TRBJ1-6	few	CSAGGQNYNSPLHF	TGCAGTGCCGGGGGACAGAATTATAATTCACCCCTCCACTTT
TRBD2	TRBV4-2	TRBJ2-3	.	CASSQELAASTDTQYF	TGTGCCAGCAGCCAAGAACTAGCGGCTAGCACAGATACGCAGTATTTT
TRBD2	TRBV29-1	TRBJ2-7	.	CSVASSGRSYEQYF	TGCAGCGTTGCTTCTAGCGGGAGGTCCTACGAGCAGTACTTC
.	TRBV3-1	TRBJ1-4	.	CASSQGVTNEKLFF	TGTGCCAGCAGCCAAGGAGTAACTAATGAAAAACTGTTTTTT
.	TRBV7-9	TRBJ2-5	few	CASSLARQGRETQYF	TGTGCCAGCAGCTTAGCGCGGCAGGGTAGAGAGACCCAGTACTTC
.	TRBV7-2	TRBJ2-3	.	CASSLAPAVDTQYF	TGTGCCAGCAGCTTAGCGCCGGCAGTGGATACGCAGTATTTT
.	TRBV15	TRBJ1-6	few	CATSRAQGGSPLHF	TGTGCCACCAGCAGAGCACAGGGAGGGTCACCCCTCCACTTT
TRBD1	TRBV9	TRBJ2-1	.	CASSVGMDRSLAYNEQFF	TGTGCCAGCAGCGTAGGTATGGACAGGTCTCTCGCCTACAATGAGCAGTTCTTC
.	TRBV5-1	TRBJ1-2	few	CASSWDRTYGYTF	TGCGCCAGCAGCTGGGATAGGACCTATGGCTACACCTTC
.	TRBV20-1	TRBJ2-2	.	CSARHPGTLGAGELFF	TGCAGTGCTAGACATCCCGGGACTTTAGGCGCCGGGGAGCTGTTTTTT
.	TRBV5-1	TRBJ1-6	many	CASSLEGPRGSSPLHF	TGCGCCAGCAGCTTGGAGGGACCCCGGGGATCTTCACCCCTCCACTTT
.	TRBV7-2	TRBJ1-3	.	CASSYSDSGNTIYF	TGTGCCAGCAGCTACAGTGACTCTGGAAACACCATATATTTT
TRBD2	TRBV7-9	TRBJ2-1	.	CASSFEYSGRAYEQFF	TGTGCCAGCAGCTTTGAATATAGCGGGAGGGCCTATGAGCAGTTCTTC
.	TRBV5-1	TRBJ1-4	.	CASSLAANNEKLFF	TGCGCCAGCAGCCTGGCAGCAAATAATGAAAAACTGTTTTTT
TRBD2	TRBV13	TRBJ2-1	few	CASSLRLAGGASPNEQFF	TGTGCCAGCAGCTTACGGCTAGCGGGAGGAGCTAGTCCCAATGAGCAGTTCTTC
.	TRBV2	TRBJ1-4	few	CASTSDGRNEKLFF	TGTGCCAGCACTTCGGACGGAAGGAATGAAAAACTGTTTTTT
TRBD2	TRBV2	TRBJ2-3	.	CASNPGSGKVDTQYF	TGTGCCAGCAATCCGGGGAGCGGGAAAGTAGATACGCAGTATTTT
TRBD1	TRBV25-1	TRBJ1-1	few	CASSERGQGTEAFF	TGTGCCAGCAGTGAAAGGGGGCAGGGGACTGAAGCTTTCTTT
TRBD2	TRBV7-9	TRBJ2-1	.	CASSLLLAGGGEQFF	TGTGCCAGCAGCTTACTCCTAGCGGGAGGGGGCGAGCAGTTCTTC
.	TRBV7-9	TRBJ2-1	many	CASSPFGGTYNEQFF	TGTGCCAGCAGCCCCTTTGGAGGGACGTACAATGAGCAGTTCTTC
TRBD2	TRBV11-2	TRBJ2-3	.	CASSPLTSGRARADTQYF	TGTGCCAGCAGCCCGCTCACTAGCGGGAGGGCCCGGGCAGATACGCAGTATTTT
.	TRBV7-7	TRBJ2-1	.	CASSLGTWRSSYNEQFF	TGTGCCAGCAGCTTAGGGACCTGGCGTAGCTCCTACAATGAGCAGTTCTTC
TRBD2	TRBV2	TRBJ2-3	.	CASKLSGRLDTQYF	TGTGCCAGCAAGCTCAGCGGGAGGTTAGATACGCAGTATTTT
.	TRBV18	TRBJ2-7	.	CASSPQGSISYEQYF	TGTGCCAGCTCACCCCAGGGGAGTATCTCCTACGAGCAGTACTTC
TRBD2	TRBV11-2	TRBJ2-1	.	CASSFEGLAENEQFF	TGTGCCAGCAGCTTTGAAGGACTAGCGGAAAATGAGCAGTTCTTC
TRBD2	TRBV18	TRBJ2-1	.	CASSPPASGRWNEQFF	TGTGCCAGCTCACCCCCGGCTAGCGGGAGGTGGAATGAGCAGTTCTTC
TRBD2	TRBV15	TRBJ2-1	.	CATSKGTSVIEQFF	TGTGCCACCAGCAAGGGGACTAGTGTGATTGAGCAGTTCTTC
TRBD1	TRBV12-3/TRBV12-4	TRBJ1-3	few	CASSFVGQGNSGNTIYF	TGTGCCAGCAGTTTCGTGGGACAGGGAAACTCTGGAAACACCATATATTTT
.	TRBV12-3/TRBV12-4	TRBJ2-1	.	CASSPRTVNNEQFF	TGTGCCAGCAGTCCTCGGACTGTAAACAATGAGCAGTTCTTC
.	TRBV20-1	TRBJ1-3	.	CSATGGDSGNTIYF	TGCAGTGCCACCGGGGGGGACTCTGGAAACACCATATATTTT
.	TRBV29-1	TRBJ2-5	.	CSVGDYQETQYF	TGCAGCGTTGGTGACTACCAAGAGACCCAGTACTTC
TRBD1	TRBV24-1	TRBJ2-3	.	CATSDGTGGSDTQYF	TGTGCCACCAGTGATGGGACAGGGGGCTCAGATACGCAGTATTTT
TRBD1	TRBV5-1	TRBJ1-1	.	CASSLSTRQGEAFF	TGCGCCAGCAGCTTATCCACTCGACAGGGTGAAGCTTTCTTT
TRBD1	TRBV5-1	TRBJ1-2	.	CASSLASGTGDGYTF	TGCGCCAGCAGCTTGGCCTCTGGGACAGGCGACGGCTACACCTTC
.	TRBV5-5	TRBJ2-5	few	CASSFGVRETQYF	TGTGCCAGCAGCTTCGGGGTTAGGGAGACCCAGTACTTC
.	TRBV24-1	TRBJ2-7	.	CATSDPRDLSYEQYF	TGTGCCACCAGTGACCCCCGGGACCTCTCCTACGAGCAGTACTTC
.	TRBV24-1	TRBJ2-2	.	CATSDIGELFF	TGTGCCACCAGTGACATCGGGGAGCTGTTTTTT
.	TRBV11-2	TRBJ1-4	.	CASSLVGRLGTSEKLFF	TGTGCCAGCAGCTTGGTCGGCCGTCTTGGGACCTCTGAAAAACTGTTTTTT
.	TRBV11-2	TRBJ2-1	.	CASSSPPPAFSYNEQFF	TGTGCCAGCAGCTCCCCACCCCCTGCTTTTTCCTACAATGAGCAGTTCTTC
TRBD2	TRBV2	TRBJ2-2	few	CASSQTGGAGELFF	TGTGCCAGCAGTCAGACGGGAGGGGCCGGGGAGCTGTTTTTT
TRBD1	TRBV5-1	TRBJ1-5	.	CASSAPGTGLDNQPQHF	TGCGCCAGCAGCGCTCCCGGGACAGGGTTGGACAATCAGCCCCAGCATTTT
.	TRBV5-1	TRBJ2-7	few	CASSLGGELQSYEQYF	TGCGCCAGCAGCTTGGGGGGTGAGCTGCAGTCCTACGAGCAGTACTTC
.	TRBV15	TRBJ2-3	few	CATSRATGRDTQYF	TGTGCCACCAGCAGAGCTACAGGCCGAGATACGCAGTATTTT
TRBD2	TRBV3-1	TRBJ2-1	few	CASSPSQLAGVSEQFF	TGTGCCAGCAGCCCTTCCCAATTAGCGGGAGTAAGTGAGCAGTTCTTC
TRBD2	TRBV29-1	TRBJ2-7	few	CSVRPSGGINEQYF	TGCAGCGTTCGACCTAGCGGGGGCATTAACGAGCAGTACTTC
TRBD2	TRBV6-1	TRBJ2-2	.	CASKTSGNTGELFF	TGTGCCAGCAAGACTAGCGGGAACACCGGGGAGCTGTTTTTT
TRBD1	TRBV4-1	TRBJ1-4	.	CASSQDPGGSNEKLFF	TGCGCCAGCAGCCAAGACCCAGGGGGCAGTAATGAAAAACTGTTTTTT
.	TRBV5-1	TRBJ1-3	many	CASSLAGSGNTIYF	TGCGCCAGCAGCTTGGCAGGTTCTGGAAACACCATATATTTT
.	TRBV24-1	TRBJ1-5	many	CATSDLNQPQHF	TGTGCCACCAGTGACCTCAATCAGCCCCAGCATTTT
TRBD2	TRBV20-1	TRBJ2-1	once	CSAREWGSGSLSSYNEQFF	TGCAGTGCCAGGGAATGGGGTAGCGGGAGCCTGAGCTCCTACAATGAGCAGTTCTTC
TRBD2	TRBV5-1	TRBJ2-5	few	CASSERDSGTQYF	TGCGCCAGCTCAGAGCGGGACTCTGGGACCCAGTACTTC
.	TRBV5-1	TRBJ1-2	.	CASSTTTDDGYTF	TGCGCCAGCAGCACAACAACTGACGATGGCTACACCTTC
.	TRBV20-1	TRBJ1-1	few	CSAMEGMNTEAFF	TGCAGTGCTATGGAGGGTATGAACACTGAAGCTTTCTTT
.	TRBV12-3/TRBV12-4	TRBJ2-1	.	CASSLRGALEQFF	TGTGCCAGCAGTTTAAGGGGGGCCCTTGAGCAGTTCTTC
TRBD1	TRBV20-1	TRBJ1-4	.	CSAIRDRDEKLFF	TGCAGTGCTATCAGGGACAGGGATGAAAAACTGTTTTTT